A single sample is the source of the 32 T cell receptor beta chains below, sequenced in a study of post-analysis software for immune sequencing data. What these receptors recognize is not known. Study-level findings and limits: In patients, TRBV5-6, TRBV5-1 and TRBV20-1 belonged to five TRBV segments found more frequently than in controls.

The library was made from cDNA and included unique molecular identifiers. TCRdb re-called the PCR reads through MiXCR, storing one row per CDR3 protein. The data show 350,000 to 450,000 distinct CDR3 sequences, with roughly 38% seen just once and roughly an eighth held by the top ten. The sequencing sample was made of blood. These receptor sequences come from a girl between 5 and 17 years old with multiple sclerosis.

The J gene is TRBJ2-5, the V gene TRBV15; 8 bases match TRBD2. Germline V gene lookup returns CDR1 LNHNV and CDR2 YYDKDF (reference sequence). V gave up 0 bases and J gave up 0 bases; unmatched junction bases: 15. This CDR3 contains 20 residues. CDR3 amino acids: CATSRDRRRGAITYQETQYF. CDR3 nucleotides: TGTGCCACCAGCAGAGATCGGCGGCGGGGGGCCATTACGTACCAAGAGACCCAGTACTTC.

The chain uses TRBV18 and TRBJ2-7; D possibly matches TRBD1 or TRBD2 (5 bases each). The length of the CDR3 is 15 residues. Per the germline V gene, CDR1 is KGHSH and CDR2 is LQKENI. V lost 1 base, J lost 2 bases, and 12 bases lay in between. The CDR3 DNA sequence: TGTGCCAGCTCACCACGGGACCTACCCCCCTACGAGCAGTACTTC. This translates into CASSPRDLPPYEQYF. The variable domain in full, with the rest retrieved from reference TRBV18 and TRBJ2-7, is NAGVMQNPRHLVRRRGQEARLRCSPMKGHSHVYWYRQLPEEGLKFMVYLQKENIIDESGMPKERFSAEFPKEGPSILRIQQVVRGDSAAYFCASSPRDLPPYEQYFGPGTRLTVT.

The V gene is TRBV7-2, the J gene TRBJ1-6; a possible D gene is TRBD1 (5 bases). This CDR3 contains 15 residues. V lost 1 base, J lost 9 bases, and 13 bases lay in between. The germline V gene has CDR1 SGHTA and CDR2 FQGNSA. CDR3 loop: CASSLEGGGFSPLHF. As DNA, the CDR3 is TGTGCCAGCAGCTTAGAGGGCGGGGGGTTTTCACCCCTCCACTTT. Based on the CDR3 plus reference TRBV7-2 and TRBJ1-6, the full variable domain is GAGVSQSPSNKVTEKGKDVELRCDPISGHTALYWYRQSLGQGLEFLIYFQGNSAPDKSGLPSDRFSAERTGGSVSTLTIQRTQQEDSAVYLCASSLEGGGFSPLHFGNGTRLTVT.

The gene calls are TRBV29-1 and TRBJ2-3; D is ambiguous. The CDR3 is 11 amino acids. The V gene's germline CDR1 is SQVTM and CDR2 ANQGSEA. Trimming removed 2 bases from V and 10 bases from J, with 10 bases in between. CDR3 nucleotide sequence: TGCAGCGTTGAACCGCGAGTTGCGCAGTATTTT. Translation: CSVEPRVAQYF.

This clonotype was observed a few times. The rearrangement links TRBV20-1 to TRBJ2-3, with D tentatively TRBD1 (7 bases). V lost 1 base, J lost 5 bases, and 13 bases lay in between. CDR1 is DFQATT and CDR2 is SNEGSKA in the germline V gene (reference sequence). The CDR3 runs to 14 residues. The chain's CDR3 is CSARATGRLDTQYF. For the CDR3, the DNA is TGCAGTGCTAGAGCGACAGGGAGGTTAGATACGCAGTATTTT.

This clonotype has a handful of counts. The rearrangement links TRBV15 to TRBJ2-3; TRBD2 is a possible D gene (7 bases). This CDR3 has 16 amino acids. Trimming removed 3 bases at V and 4 bases at J, with 17 bases between. Per germline, CDR1 LNHNV and CDR2 YYDKDF (reference sequence). The CDR3 DNA reads as TGTGCCACCAGCAGCCCACCACTGCGGGGGCCAGATACGCAGTATTTT. Translation: CATSSPPLRGPDTQYF.

The V and J genes are TRBV12-3 or TRBV12-4 and TRBJ1-5; D is unclear. V gave up 1 base and J gave up 9 bases, with 7 bases separating them. The CDR3 totals 12 residues. The CDR3, as DNA: TGTGCCAGCAGTTTAGGATCCGGGCCCCAGCATTTT. The encoded protein is CASSLGSGPQHF.

The table lists this clonotype with many counts. The chain employs TRBV20-1 and TRBJ2-1, with D possibly called TRBD1 or TRBD2 (5 bases each). From germline, CDR1 is DFQATT and CDR2 SNEGSKA (reference sequence). The V end was cut by 0 bases, the J end by 9 bases, with 12 bases between. The CDR3 runs to 13 residues. The CDR3 sequence is CSARDPRGLEQFF. The CDR3 bases are TGCAGTGCTAGAGATCCGAGGGGCCTTGAGCAGTTCTTC.

This clonotype was picked up a small number of times. The chain joins TRBV12-3 or TRBV12-4 to TRBJ1-2; D ambiguous. This CDR3 contains 15 residues. V was shortened by 2 bases and J by 6 bases, with 16 bases between the two germline ends. The CDR3 region has the DNA TGTGCCAGCAGTTTATTTTTTAGAGGCTCGGATGGCTACACCTTC. This sequence encodes CASSLFFRGSDGYTF.

V usage is TRBV19 and J usage is TRBJ1-1, with D unresolved. This CDR3 contains 13 residues. V lost 2 bases, J lost 1 base, and 5 bases lay in between. CDR1 and CDR2 from the germline V gene are LNHDA and SQIVND (reference sequence). The CDR3 protein is CASSIRKNTEAFF. CDR3 nucleotide sequence: TGTGCCAGTAGTATAAGGAAGAACACTGAAGCTTTCTTT.

This clonotype has more than one count but fewer than ten. This chain links TRBV27 with TRBJ1-2; the D is unclear. Trimming took off 0 bases at V and 6 bases at J, with 14 bases between the two ends. Germline CDR1 is MNHEY and CDR2 is SMNVEV (reference sequence). The CDR3 sequence is 15 residues long. This CDR3 is CASSLSVDGVNGYTF. In nucleotides, the CDR3 is TGTGCCAGCAGTTTATCGGTGGACGGAGTCAATGGCTACACCTTC.

In the case of this clonotype: A read error is likely, as this CDR3 ends without the conserved phenylalanine or tryptophan. The V gene is TRBV12-3 or TRBV12-4, the J gene TRBJ1-1; tentatively, D is TRBD1 (6 bases). The CDR3 contains 14 residues. V dropped 7 bases and J dropped 6 bases, with 18 bases sitting between them. The chain's CDR3 is CASNGGRVDAEAFL. The CDR3 DNA reads TGTGCCAGCAATGGGGGCAGGGTGGACGCTGAAGCTTTCTTG.

This clonotype has just one count. The chain is built from TRBV7-9 and TRBJ2-7; D call uncertain. Trimming stripped 1 base from V and 7 bases from J, with 20 bases between. The CDR3 runs 16 residues. In germline, CDR1 is SEHNR, CDR2 FQNEAQ (reference sequence). The CDR3 protein is CASSLERVSSYNEQYF. The CDR3 bases are TGTGCCAGCAGCTTAGAACGGGTCAGCTCCTACAATGAGCAGTACTTC.

This chain joins TRBV6-1 and TRBJ2-3, with D tentatively TRBD2 (6 bases). Trimming left V 0 bases short and J 2 bases short, with 15 bases between. Germline CDR1 reads MNHNS; CDR2 reads SASEGT. This CDR3 has 17 residues. In DNA form, the CDR3 reads TGTGCCAGCAGTGAAGCCTACGGGACTTACGACACAGATACGCAGTATTTT. It is translated as CASSEAYGTYDTDTQYF.

The V gene is TRBV27, the J gene TRBJ2-1; 9 bases match TRBD1. Germline lookup yields CDR1 MNHEY and CDR2 SMNVEV (reference sequence). The CDR3 is 14 residues long. The trim removed 7 bases at V and 6 bases at J, leaving 7 bases unmatched. In DNA form, the CDR3 reads TGTGCCAGCACCCCAAGGACAGGGGCCAATGAGCAGTTCTTC. This translates into CASTPRTGANEQFF.

This clonotype has a handful of counts. This chain links TRBV4-3 with TRBJ1-6; 7 positions match TRBD1. The CDR3 consists of 15 residues. Trimming cost V 3 bases and J 9 bases; bases outside gene matches: 8. Germline V gene sequence: CDR1 LGHNA, CDR2 YSLEER. The CDR3 DNA is TGCGCCAGCAGCCAGATGACAGGGAAGGCTTCACCCCTCCACTTT. Its protein is CASSQMTGKASPLHF.

This clonotype was counted between two and nine times. This sequence joins TRBV4-3 and TRBJ1-1, with a tentative D call TRBD1 (5 bases). Germline V lookup: CDR1 LGHNA, CDR2 YSLEER. V gave up 3 bases and J gave up 5 bases, with 19 bases separating them. This CDR3 has 16 amino acids. CDR3 residues: CASSHRAGSKGTEAFF. CDR3 nucleotides: TGCGCCAGCAGCCACCGAGCCGGGTCCAAGGGGACTGAAGCTTTCTTT.

V gene TRBV12-3 or TRBV12-4 combines with J gene TRBJ1-2; D not resolved. Trimming shortened V by 4 bases and J by 2 bases, and 23 bases separated the two germline ends. The CDR3 contains 18 residues. DNA of the CDR3: TGTGCCAGCAGTTCAAACACCCCAATCGGGGTTGGGAACTATGGCTACACCTTC. Residues: CASSSNTPIGVGNYGYTF.

The chain joins TRBV29-1 to TRBJ2-1, with D perhaps matching TRBD2 (5 bases). Trimming removed 7 bases from V and 9 bases from J, with 13 bases in between. The CDR3 totals 11 residues. Germline CDR1 reads SQVTM; CDR2 reads ANQGSEA. The CDR3 region is CSAGEPSEQFF. The CDR3 bases are TGCAGCGCCGGGGAGCCTTCTGAGCAGTTCTTC.

The chain links TRBV4-1 to TRBJ2-5; the D is unclear. The CDR3 contains 14 residues. V shed 3 bases and J shed 2 bases, with 10 bases lying between them. Germline V gives CDR1 MGHRA, CDR2 YSYEKL. CDR3 protein: CASSQPGTQETQYF. CDR3 sequence (DNA): TGCGCCAGCAGCCAGCCTGGAACACAAGAGACCCAGTACTTC.

V and J are TRBV6-2 or TRBV6-3 and TRBJ2-3, with D maybe TRBD1 (6 bases). Germline-derived CDR1 and CDR2 are MNHEY and SVGEGT. This CDR3 contains 14 residues. Trimming took 2 bases from V and 6 from J, leaving 12 bases between them. This CDR3 reads CASSYTRGSDTQYF. Here the CDR3 DNA reads TGTGCCAGCAGTTACACCAGGGGATCGGATACGCAGTATTTT.

The chain recombines TRBV5-1 with TRBJ2-3, with a possible D match to TRBD2 (7 bases). The CDR3 consists of 17 residues. V lost 0 bases and J 4 bases, leaving 18 bases between the germline ends. Per germline, CDR1 SGHRS and CDR2 YFSETQ. DNA of the CDR3: TGCGCCAGCAGCTTGGATCGGGGCGGGGGCCCCGCAGATACGCAGTATTTT. This translates into CASSLDRGGGPADTQYF.

The chain couples TRBV7-2 to TRBJ2-5; no definite D call. Between the trimmed V and J ends, which lost 6 bases and 11 bases, there was a span of 19 bases. The CDR3 is 13 amino acids. CDR1 SGHTA and CDR2 FQGNSA come from the germline V gene. CDR3 bases: TGTGCCAGCAGTCCAGAGGCGGCTAGAGAGCAGTACTTC. The encoded protein is CASSPEAAREQYF.

This sequence joins TRBV14 and TRBJ2-1; the D gene is possibly TRBD1 (5 bases). Germline CDR1 and CDR2: SGHDN and FVKESK. V lost 2 bases, J lost 7 bases, and 15 bases lay in between. The CDR3 has 15 amino acids. CDR3 DNA: TGTGCCAGCAGCCAATTGGGGCTATCGAGTAATGAGCAGTTCTTC. Protein: CASSQLGLSSNEQFF.

V and J are TRBV7-9 and TRBJ1-2; the D gene is possibly TRBD1 (6 bases). Trimming removed 2 bases from V and 6 bases from J, with 13 bases in between. Looked up from germline, CDR1 is SEHNR and CDR2 is FQNEAQ (reference sequence). The CDR3 has 14 residues. CDR3 in amino acids: CASSLPGTCDGYTF. CDR3 DNA sequence: TGTGCCAGCAGCTTACCCGGGACATGTGATGGCTACACCTTC.

This sequence joins TRBV12-3 or TRBV12-4 and TRBJ2-7, with D perhaps matching TRBD2 (5 bases). CDR3 length equals 13 residues. Trimming shortened V by 3 bases and J by 6 bases, and 12 bases separated the two germline ends. The CDR3 DNA follows: TGTGCCAGCAGTTTCGTTGGCGAGGGCGAGCAGTACTTC. This gives the protein CASSFVGEGEQYF.

This clonotype appeared a few times. The CDR3 reads CASSSLVGYGYTF. As DNA, the CDR3 is TGTGCCAGCAGTTCCCTGGTCGGGTATGGCTACACCTTC. The chain uses TRBV12-3 or TRBV12-4 and TRBJ1-2; D ambiguous. The CDR3 consists of 13 residues. With 4 bases removed from V and 5 bases from J, the gap between germline ends came to 11 bases.

This clonotype was observed a handful of times. The CDR3 protein is CASSSSVGRAAEKLFF. The CDR3, as DNA: TGTGCCAGCAGCTCATCCGTGGGCAGGGCGGCTGAAAAACTGTTTTTT. The V call is TRBV7-9, the J call TRBJ1-4; possibly TRBD1 for D (5 bases). The CDR3 runs 16 residues. Trimming left V 4 bases short and J 7 bases short, with 19 bases between. Germline CDR1 is SEHNR and CDR2 is FQNEAQ (reference sequence).

The table lists this clonotype with a few counts. The CDR3 DNA follows: TGTGCCAGCAGCTCTCGGGTGGAAGGCACGCAGTATTTT. Protein sequence: CASSSRVEGTQYF. V is TRBV7-2 and J is TRBJ2-3; no reliable D call. Trimming cost V 4 bases and J 9 bases, with 14 bases left between them. Per the germline V gene, CDR1 is SGHTA and CDR2 is FQGNSA. The CDR3 contains 13 residues.

This clonotype has more than one count but fewer than ten. The V gene is TRBV7-6, the J gene TRBJ2-1; D gene unclear. Germline CDR1 is SGHVS and CDR2 is FNYEAQ. Trimming pared 6 bases from V and 5 bases from J, leaving 11 bases between. This CDR3 has 13 amino acids. The CDR3 reads CASSWNFHNEQFF. CDR3 nucleotides: TGTGCCAGCAGTTGGAATTTCCACAATGAGCAGTTCTTC. Full variable domain (rest looked up from reference TRBV7-6 and TRBJ2-1): GAGVSQSPRYKVTKRGQDVALRCDPISGHVSLYWYRQALGQGPEFLTYFNYEAQQDKSGLPNDRFSAERPEGSISTLTIQRTEQRDSAMYRCASSWNFHNEQFFGPGTRLTVL.

This clonotype was picked up a small number of times. The V call is TRBV3-1, the J call TRBJ2-2; the D gene is possibly TRBD2 (6 bases). This CDR3 has 15 amino acids. Germline V gives CDR1 LGHDT, CDR2 YNNKEL (reference sequence). The germline V and J ends were trimmed by 3 bases and 7 bases, with 15 bases remaining between them. The CDR3 loop is CASSQSPLGGGELFF. The CDR3 DNA is TGTGCCAGCAGCCAGTCGCCCCTCGGGGGCGGGGAGCTGTTTTTT.

This clonotype has only a few counts. V usage is TRBV28 and J usage is TRBJ2-7, with 8 bases matching TRBD2. The CDR3 length is 15 residues. The germline CDR1 and CDR2 sequences are MDHEN and SYDVKM. The V and J ends lost 2 bases and 3 bases, in that order; junction bases with no gene match: 6. The CDR3 sequence: CASSLIAGPFYEQYF. The CDR3 DNA reads as TGTGCCAGCAGTTTAATAGCGGGGCCGTTCTACGAGCAGTACTTC.